A selection of T cell receptor beta chains follows, all from one sample in a study of T cell responses to AZD1222 COVID-19 vaccine. Method: immunoSEQ multiplex PCR; TCRdb's copy keeps in-frame clones and lacks some. This table holds 90,000 to 120,000 clones, around 92% found once. The material sequenced was peripheral blood, taken on day 0 of AZD1222 vaccination. The origin of the receptors is an adult in good health. Each CDR3 is given with its conserved first and last residue. Each record gives: clone size, D gene, V gene, J gene, CDR3 DNA, CDR3 protein. D genes are given only for firm matches. The size entry is marked missing in some rows and otherwise reads once, few, many or a size class.

abundance: .
d_gene: TRBD1
v_gene: TRBV5-1
j_gene: TRBJ2-2
CDR3nt: TGCGCCAGCAGCTTGGTGACCCAGGGGGCCGGCACCGGGGAGCTGTTTTTT
CDR3aa: CASSLVTQGAGTGELFF

abundance: .
d_gene: TRBD1
v_gene: TRBV11-2
j_gene: TRBJ2-1
CDR3nt: TGTGCCACCAGGGGGTGGGGCACGAGCTCCTACAATGAGCAGTTCTTC
CDR3aa: CATRGWGTSSYNEQFF

abundance: .
d_gene: TRBD2
v_gene: TRBV2
j_gene: TRBJ2-3
CDR3nt: TGTGCCAGCAGTGGGCCCTGGCTAGCGGGAGATGCAGATACGCAGTATTTT
CDR3aa: CASSGPWLAGDADTQYF

abundance: .
d_gene: TRBD1
v_gene: TRBV15
j_gene: TRBJ1-2
CDR3nt: TGTGCCACCAGCAGACCACAGGGGGCGCCTTATGGCTACACCTTC
CDR3aa: CATSRPQGAPYGYTF

abundance: .
d_gene: .
v_gene: TRBV30
j_gene: TRBJ1-1
CDR3nt: TGTGCCTGGGCTACAGGGATTGAAGCTTTCTTT
CDR3aa: CAWATGIEAFF

abundance: .
d_gene: .
v_gene: TRBV5-1
j_gene: TRBJ1-1
CDR3nt: TGCGCCAGCAGCTTGGCCCTGAACACTGAAGCTTTCTTT
CDR3aa: CASSLALNTEAFF

abundance: .
d_gene: .
v_gene: TRBV3-1/TRBV3-2
j_gene: TRBJ2-1
CDR3nt: TGTGCCAGCAGCCAGGTGCAGGGGAATGAGCAGTTCTTC
CDR3aa: CASSQVQGNEQFF

abundance: once
d_gene: TRBD1
v_gene: TRBV28
j_gene: TRBJ2-5
CDR3nt: TGTGCCAGCAGTTTACAGGCAGGGGGCAGGAAGACCCAGTACTTC
CDR3aa: CASSLQAGGRKTQYF

abundance: .
d_gene: TRBD1
v_gene: TRBV9
j_gene: TRBJ2-2
CDR3nt: TGTGCCAGCAGCGTGGGACAGGGAAGGAACACCGGGGAGCTGTTTTTT
CDR3aa: CASSVGQGRNTGELFF

abundance: .
d_gene: .
v_gene: TRBV19
j_gene: TRBJ1-1
CDR3nt: TGTGCCAGTAGTGCCCTCCGGGACTCCCGCGGGAACACTGAAGCTTTCTTT
CDR3aa: CASSALRDSRGNTEAFF

abundance: .
d_gene: TRBD1
v_gene: TRBV6-1
j_gene: TRBJ1-6
CDR3nt: TGTGCCAGCAGTGCCCCTAATTTGCCGCAGGGGGGTCAGAATTCACCCCTCCACTTT
CDR3aa: CASSAPNLPQGGQNSPLHF

abundance: .
d_gene: .
v_gene: TRBV9
j_gene: TRBJ1-2
CDR3nt: TGTGCCAGCAGCGTCCTAGGGTTGGGGGCGGATGGCTACACCTTC
CDR3aa: CASSVLGLGADGYTF

abundance: .
d_gene: TRBD2
v_gene: TRBV27
j_gene: TRBJ2-1
CDR3nt: TGTGCCAGCAGTCCCGGACTAGCCCTAAATGAGCAGTTCTTC
CDR3aa: CASSPGLALNEQFF

abundance: .
d_gene: .
v_gene: TRBV7-2
j_gene: TRBJ2-5
CDR3nt: TGTGCCAGCAGCTTAGCGGTTGGAGAGGAGACCCAGTACTTC
CDR3aa: CASSLAVGEETQYF

abundance: .
d_gene: .
v_gene: TRBV7-9
j_gene: TRBJ1-5
CDR3nt: TGTGCCAGCAGCCCCCGCGGAGGCAATCAGCCCCAGCATTTT
CDR3aa: CASSPRGGNQPQHF

abundance: .
d_gene: TRBD1
v_gene: TRBV30
j_gene: TRBJ2-7
CDR3nt: TGTGCCTGGGGGAAAGGGGGACAGGGCTACGAGCAGTACTTC
CDR3aa: CAWGKGGQGYEQYF

abundance: .
d_gene: TRBD1
v_gene: TRBV7-9
j_gene: TRBJ1-3
CDR3nt: TGTGCCAGCAGGTCCCGGGACAGCTACTCTGGAAACACCATATATTTT
CDR3aa: CASRSRDSYSGNTIYF

abundance: once
d_gene: .
v_gene: TRBV6-5
j_gene: TRBJ2-7
CDR3nt: TGTGCCAGCAGGACGAGGGGGGGCAGGGGATACGAGCAGTACTTC
CDR3aa: CASRTRGGRGYEQYF

abundance: .
d_gene: .
v_gene: TRBV7-8
j_gene: TRBJ2-7
CDR3nt: TGTGCCAGCAGCTTAGAGTGGGAGTCCCCCTACGAGCAGTACTTC
CDR3aa: CASSLEWESPYEQYF

abundance: .
d_gene: .
v_gene: TRBV19
j_gene: TRBJ2-5
CDR3nt: TGTGCCAGTAGCCAGTGGTCCGGGACGTCGGAGACCCAGTACTTC
CDR3aa: CASSQWSGTSETQYF

abundance: .
d_gene: .
v_gene: TRBV24-1
j_gene: TRBJ2-5
CDR3nt: TGTGCCACCAGTGTTACAAGAGGGGGGGAGACCCAGTACTTC
CDR3aa: CATSVTRGGETQYF

abundance: .
d_gene: .
v_gene: TRBV4-1
j_gene: TRBJ1-2
CDR3nt: TGCGCCAGCAGCCTGGGGGGAGGGCTTGCATCTGGCTACACCTTC
CDR3aa: CASSLGGGLASGYTF

abundance: .
d_gene: TRBD2
v_gene: TRBV4-1
j_gene: TRBJ2-1
CDR3nt: TGCGCCAGCAGCCAAGGCCCTCAGACTAGCGGGCCTAGGCAGTTCTTC
CDR3aa: CASSQGPQTSGPRQFF

abundance: .
d_gene: TRBD1
v_gene: TRBV4-2
j_gene: TRBJ1-6
CDR3nt: TGTGCCAGCAGCCAAGATTCGGACAGGGGGCACCATAATTCACCCCTCCACTTT
CDR3aa: CASSQDSDRGHHNSPLHF

abundance: .
d_gene: TRBD1
v_gene: TRBV19
j_gene: TRBJ1-3
CDR3nt: TGTGCCAGTAGGGCCGGGACAGGGCGAAACACCATATATTTT
CDR3aa: CASRAGTGRNTIYF

abundance: .
d_gene: TRBD1
v_gene: TRBV3-1/TRBV3-2
j_gene: TRBJ1-1
CDR3nt: TGTGCCAGCAGCCAAGACGGGGTCCTCCGAGGGGGCAGGGACATGAACACTGAAGCTTTCTTT
CDR3aa: CASSQDGVLRGGRDMNTEAFF

abundance: .
d_gene: .
v_gene: TRBV18
j_gene: TRBJ2-3
CDR3nt: TGTGCCAGCTCTGAGCGGGTAACAAGCACAGATACGCAGTATTTT
CDR3aa: CASSERVTSTDTQYF

abundance: .
d_gene: .
v_gene: TRBV7-3
j_gene: TRBJ1-2
CDR3nt: TGTGCCAGCAGCCTTGGAGTGAACTATGGCTACACCTTC
CDR3aa: CASSLGVNYGYTF

abundance: .
d_gene: .
v_gene: TRBV14
j_gene: TRBJ1-1
CDR3nt: TGTGCCAGCACCAATCAGGTAAACACTGAAGCTTTCTTT
CDR3aa: CASTNQVNTEAFF

abundance: .
d_gene: .
v_gene: TRBV19
j_gene: TRBJ2-5
CDR3nt: TGTGCCAGTAGTATTATGGGGGCCGGAGAGACCCAGTACTTC
CDR3aa: CASSIMGAGETQYF

abundance: .
d_gene: TRBD2
v_gene: TRBV9
j_gene: TRBJ2-1
CDR3nt: TGTGCCAGCAGCGCCCGACTAGCGGCCAATGAGCAGTTCTTC
CDR3aa: CASSARLAANEQFF

abundance: .
d_gene: .
v_gene: TRBV19
j_gene: TRBJ1-2
CDR3nt: TGTGCCAGTAGTAGCTCCGGGACAAGGATCTACTATGGCTACACCTTC
CDR3aa: CASSSSGTRIYYGYTF

abundance: .
d_gene: .
v_gene: TRBV18
j_gene: TRBJ2-7
CDR3nt: TGTGCCAGCTCACAGGGCCTATCCTACGAGCAGTACTTC
CDR3aa: CASSQGLSYEQYF

abundance: .
d_gene: .
v_gene: TRBV4-1
j_gene: TRBJ2-5
CDR3nt: TGCGCCAGCAGCCAAGAGGGGCTAGCTTCGGAGACCCAGTACTTC
CDR3aa: CASSQEGLASETQYF

abundance: .
d_gene: .
v_gene: TRBV12-3/TRBV12-4
j_gene: TRBJ1-1
CDR3nt: TGTGCCAGCACCCACAGGGCTGAAGCTTTCTTT
CDR3aa: CASTHRAEAFF

abundance: .
d_gene: TRBD2
v_gene: TRBV5-1
j_gene: TRBJ2-1
CDR3nt: TGCGCCAGCAGCCCCCTCGCGACTAGCGGCTATTACTCCTACAATGAGCAGTTCTTC
CDR3aa: CASSPLATSGYYSYNEQFF

abundance: .
d_gene: .
v_gene: TRBV2
j_gene: TRBJ2-5
CDR3nt: TGTGCCAGCGGAGCGGCGCAAGAGACCCAGTACTTC
CDR3aa: CASGAAQETQYF

abundance: .
d_gene: .
v_gene: TRBV6-5
j_gene: TRBJ1-2
CDR3nt: TGTGCCAGCAGTTACTCGGCGTCCAGGGGCGGCTATGGCTACACCTTC
CDR3aa: CASSYSASRGGYGYTF

abundance: once
d_gene: .
v_gene: TRBV10-3
j_gene: TRBJ1-2
CDR3nt: TGTGCCATCAGTGGTGACATCGACTATGGCTACACCTTC
CDR3aa: CAISGDIDYGYTF

abundance: .
d_gene: .
v_gene: TRBV15
j_gene: TRBJ2-7
CDR3nt: TGTGCCACCAGCCCCCAAGGAGGCAGGGTAGGGTCCTACGAGCAGTACTTC
CDR3aa: CATSPQGGRVGSYEQYF

abundance: .
d_gene: .
v_gene: TRBV6-7
j_gene: TRBJ2-6
CDR3nt: TGTGCCAGCAGTTACTCGAACTCGGGGGCCCCTGGGGCCAACGTCCTGACTTTC
CDR3aa: CASSYSNSGAPGANVLTF

abundance: .
d_gene: .
v_gene: TRBV30
j_gene: TRBJ1-6
CDR3nt: TGTGCCTGGAGTCGTGGAGCAGATAATTCACCCCTCCACTTT
CDR3aa: CAWSRGADNSPLHF

abundance: .
d_gene: TRBD1
v_gene: TRBV6-2/TRBV6-3
j_gene: TRBJ1-5
CDR3nt: TGTGCCAGCAGTTACAAGGCAGGGGGGGCAAATCAGCCCCAGCATTTT
CDR3aa: CASSYKAGGANQPQHF

abundance: .
d_gene: .
v_gene: TRBV5-1
j_gene: TRBJ1-1
CDR3nt: TGCGCCAGCAGCTTTGGGGGGAACACTGAAGCTTTCTTT
CDR3aa: CASSFGGNTEAFF

abundance: .
d_gene: TRBD2
v_gene: TRBV20-1
j_gene: TRBJ2-7
CDR3nt: TGCAGTGCTAGTAGGTCACTAGCGGGCTCCTACGAGCAGTACTTC
CDR3aa: CSASRSLAGSYEQYF

abundance: .
d_gene: .
v_gene: TRBV24-1
j_gene: TRBJ2-1
CDR3nt: TGTGCCACCAGTGATCCCTCCGGGACGGAGTTCTTC
CDR3aa: CATSDPSGTEFF

abundance: .
d_gene: .
v_gene: TRBV4-2
j_gene: TRBJ1-5
CDR3nt: TGTGCCAGCAGCTATGACAAGTCTGGTCAGCCCCAGCATTTT
CDR3aa: CASSYDKSGQPQHF

abundance: once
d_gene: .
v_gene: TRBV28
j_gene: TRBJ1-5
CDR3nt: TGTGCCAGCAGACCCCCAGGGAATCCTCAGCCCCAGCATTTT
CDR3aa: CASRPPGNPQPQHF

abundance: once
d_gene: TRBD1
v_gene: TRBV19
j_gene: TRBJ1-6
CDR3nt: TGTGCCAGTAGTCCCGGACAGGGGAGCTCCTATAATTCACCCCTCCACTTT
CDR3aa: CASSPGQGSSYNSPLHF

abundance: .
d_gene: TRBD1
v_gene: TRBV20-1
j_gene: TRBJ2-7
CDR3nt: TGCAGTGCTAGTATTGGCTTACAGGGGGCCTACGAGCAGTACTTC
CDR3aa: CSASIGLQGAYEQYF

abundance: .
d_gene: .
v_gene: TRBV9
j_gene: TRBJ1-4
CDR3nt: TGTGCCAGCAGCTTTCGGACGGTCCCTAATGAAAAACTGTTTTTT
CDR3aa: CASSFRTVPNEKLFF

abundance: .
d_gene: .
v_gene: TRBV9
j_gene: TRBJ2-7
CDR3nt: TGTGCCAGCAGCGTAGCAGCGTCCTACGAGCAGTACTTC
CDR3aa: CASSVAASYEQYF

abundance: .
d_gene: .
v_gene: TRBV27
j_gene: TRBJ1-5
CDR3nt: TGTGCCAGCAGTTCCCTCCCCCCCCAGAGCAATCAGCCCCAGCATTTT
CDR3aa: CASSSLPPQSNQPQHF

abundance: .
d_gene: TRBD1
v_gene: TRBV5-5
j_gene: TRBJ1-3
CDR3nt: TGTGCCAGCAGCCCGGGTCAGGGGGTAGGAAACACCATATATTTT
CDR3aa: CASSPGQGVGNTIYF

abundance: .
d_gene: .
v_gene: TRBV30
j_gene: TRBJ1-5
CDR3nt: TGTGCCTGGAGTAACCCCGGGACTAGCAATCAGCCCCAGCATTTT
CDR3aa: CAWSNPGTSNQPQHF